This T cell receptor (beta chain) was found in a study of beta chain features in type 1 diabetes. Looking at the study overall: The patients were much like the healthy donors in age, gender and cell yields.

Study-wide results and limits: All four CD4+ subsets of Type 1 diabetes patients contained TCRB CDR3s that were moderately but significantly shorter. It was possible that PCR favored shorter templates, equally so in patients and controls.

This clone was seen ten or more times. Its antigen is unidentified. V lost 3 bases to trimming and J lost 3 bases; unmatched junction nucleotides: 8. In germline, CDR1 is KGHSH, CDR2 LQKENI. The CDR3 runs to 15 residues. As every portion of the isolated RNA was reverse transcribed, the sequencing read expressed TCRB transcripts. Read counts averaged around 4 million for samples of naive, central memory and regulatory T cells. Profiling relied on immunoSEQ multiplex PCR, and the TCRdb table lists in-frame clones only, not all of them. The sample records under 150,000 clones, about 10% being singletons. The sequence came from a man between 25 and 39 years old with type 1 diabetes. This chain uses TRBV18 with TRBJ2-7; TRBD1 agrees at 7 bases. The source material was central memory CD4+ T cells from blood. For the CDR3, the DNA is TGTGCCAGCTCACCCACAGGGGTACCGAACTACGAGCAGTACTTC. Translation: CASSPTGVPNYEQYF.